The 9 T cell receptor beta chains below all came from one sample that was sequenced in a study of human T cells and chemical hapten exposure. TCRdb used MiXCR to reprocess the RACE reads, holding one entry per CDR3 protein. This table has about 120,000 distinct CDR3 sequences, 13% appearing once. Sample time point: pre-sensitization, week 0. Treatment denoted: therapeutic diphenylcyclopropenone sensitization with weekly scalp DPC. The source material was whole blood, sampled in connection with sensitization to the hapten diphenylcyclopropenone (DPC). All receptors derive from a woman between 18 and 30 years old with alopecia areata. Some clones in this sample may be carry-over from other donors' samples.

This clonotype was counted only a few times. The chain combines TRBV20-1 with TRBJ2-1, with 7 bases matching TRBD1. Trimming cost V 6 bases and J 4 bases; bases outside gene matches: 3. This CDR3 region has 12 residues. Germline V CDR1 and CDR2: DFQATT, SNEGSKA (reference sequence). CDR3 in DNA: TGCAGTGCCTCGACAGGGTACAATGAGCAGTTCTTC. It codes for CSASTGYNEQFF.

Here the CDR3 reads CASSRTGFNGELFF. The CDR3 nucleotides are TGTGCCAGCAGCCGGACAGGGTTTAACGGGGAGCTGTTTTTT. The rearrangement uses TRBV5-5 and TRBJ2-2, with 8 bases matching TRBD1. CDR1 and CDR2 (germline): SGHKS, YYEKEE (reference sequence). This CDR3 comprises 14 residues. Trimming took 4 bases from V and 7 from J; bases not matched to a gene: 6.

This rearrangement joins TRBV7-2 to TRBJ2-7; TRBD1 matches at 8 bases. The J segment lost 0 bases and the V segment lost 5 bases, leaving 6 bases of the junction unmatched. From germline, CDR1 is SGHTA and CDR2 FQGNSA. The CDR3 contains 15 residues. The CDR3 region has the DNA TGTGCCAGCAGCCCAGGGGGCGTCTTCTCCTACGAGCAGTACTTC. The encoded protein is CASSPGGVFSYEQYF.

This clonotype was recorded at least ten times. This chain joins TRBV12-5 and TRBJ1-1; 11 bases agree with TRBD1. V lost 5 bases, J lost 1 base, and 3 bases stayed unmatched. Germline V gene lookup returns CDR1 LGHNT and CDR2 FRNRAP. The CDR3 has 15 amino acids. For the CDR3, the DNA is TGTGCTAGTGGTCAAGGACAGGGGGCGAACACTGAAGCTTTCTTT. It is translated as CASGQGQGANTEAFF.

V and J are TRBV7-2 and TRBJ2-2, with D unclear. Germline assignment: CDR1 SGHTA and CDR2 FQGNSA. CDR3 length: 15 residues. V lost 6 bases to trimming and J lost 2 bases, with 13 bases between them. CDR3 protein: CASRVQSLNTGELFF. In nucleotides, the CDR3 is TGTGCCAGCAGAGTGCAGAGTCTAAACACCGGGGAGCTGTTTTTT. The full variable domain, with the rest looked up from reference TRBV7-2 and TRBJ2-2, is GAGVSQSPSNKVTEKGKDVELRCDPISGHTALYWYRQSLGQGLEFLIYFQGNSAPDKSGLPSDRFSAERTGGSVSTLTIQRTQQEDSAVYLCASRVQSLNTGELFFGEGSRLTVL.

This clonotype showed up many times. Germline and junction disagree at one end, which may indicate a read error. The chain employs TRBV20-1 and TRBJ2-3, with D hard to call. There are 13 residues in the CDR3. Germline V CDR1 and CDR2: DFQATT, SNEGSKA (reference sequence). In DNA, the CDR3 is TGCAGTGCCAGAGACTTTGGCACAGATACGCAGTATTTT. The encoded protein is CSARDFGTDTQYF.

In its sample, this clonotype was seen a few times. This chain uses TRBV29-1 with TRBJ2-1; D ambiguous. V gave up 4 bases and J gave up 0 bases, with 7 bases separating them. The CDR3 is made up of 13 amino acids. Germline V gene lookup returns CDR1 SQVTM and CDR2 ANQGSEA. CDR3 nucleotides: TGCAGCGTTGTTTCCTACTCCTACAATGAGCAGTTCTTC. Translation: CSVVSYSYNEQFF.

This clonotype was recorded a few times. V is TRBV5-1 and J is TRBJ2-7; 9 nucleotides line up with TRBD1. The V and J ends lost 4 bases and 6 bases, in that order; junction bases with no gene match: 11. There are 15 residues in the CDR3. In germline, CDR1 is SGHRS, CDR2 YFSETQ. The CDR3 region has the DNA TGCGCCAGCAGCGCCGGGACAGGGATTATTCCCGAGCAGTACTTC. It yields the protein CASSAGTGIIPEQYF.

This clonotype was detected a few times. This chain joins TRBV7-6 and TRBJ2-6; 7 nucleotides agree with TRBD1. Looked up from germline, CDR1 is SGHVS and CDR2 is FNYEAQ. The V segment lost 1 base and the J segment 0 bases; nucleotides outside the gene matches: 3. The CDR3 is 17 amino acids. Here the CDR3 reads CASSLGDSFSGANVLTF. CDR3 DNA sequence: TGTGCCAGCAGCTTAGGGGACAGCTTCTCTGGGGCCAACGTCCTGACTTTC.